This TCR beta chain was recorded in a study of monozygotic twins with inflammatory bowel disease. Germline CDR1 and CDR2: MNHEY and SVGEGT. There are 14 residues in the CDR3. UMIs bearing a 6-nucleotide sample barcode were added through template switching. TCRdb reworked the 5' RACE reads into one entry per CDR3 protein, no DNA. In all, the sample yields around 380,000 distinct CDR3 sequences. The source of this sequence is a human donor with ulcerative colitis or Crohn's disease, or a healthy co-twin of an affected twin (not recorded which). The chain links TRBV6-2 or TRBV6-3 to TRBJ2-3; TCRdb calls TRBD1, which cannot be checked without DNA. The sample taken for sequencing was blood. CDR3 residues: CAARKGGSADTQYF.